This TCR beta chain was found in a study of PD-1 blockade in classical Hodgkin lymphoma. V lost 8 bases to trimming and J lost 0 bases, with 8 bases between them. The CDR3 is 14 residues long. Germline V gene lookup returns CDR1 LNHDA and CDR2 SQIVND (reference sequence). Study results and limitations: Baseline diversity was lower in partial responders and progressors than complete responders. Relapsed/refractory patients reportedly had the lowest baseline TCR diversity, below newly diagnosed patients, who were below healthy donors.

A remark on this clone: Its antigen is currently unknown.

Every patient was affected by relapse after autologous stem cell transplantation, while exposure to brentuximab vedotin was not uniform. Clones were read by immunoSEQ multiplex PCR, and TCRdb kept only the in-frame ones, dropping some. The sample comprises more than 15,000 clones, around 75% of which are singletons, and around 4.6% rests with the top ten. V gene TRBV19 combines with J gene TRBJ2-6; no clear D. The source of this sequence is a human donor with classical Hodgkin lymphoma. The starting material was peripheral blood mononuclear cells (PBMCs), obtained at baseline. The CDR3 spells CASDHGSGANVLTF. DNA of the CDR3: TGTGCCAGTGACCATGGCTCTGGGGCCAACGTCCTGACTTTC.